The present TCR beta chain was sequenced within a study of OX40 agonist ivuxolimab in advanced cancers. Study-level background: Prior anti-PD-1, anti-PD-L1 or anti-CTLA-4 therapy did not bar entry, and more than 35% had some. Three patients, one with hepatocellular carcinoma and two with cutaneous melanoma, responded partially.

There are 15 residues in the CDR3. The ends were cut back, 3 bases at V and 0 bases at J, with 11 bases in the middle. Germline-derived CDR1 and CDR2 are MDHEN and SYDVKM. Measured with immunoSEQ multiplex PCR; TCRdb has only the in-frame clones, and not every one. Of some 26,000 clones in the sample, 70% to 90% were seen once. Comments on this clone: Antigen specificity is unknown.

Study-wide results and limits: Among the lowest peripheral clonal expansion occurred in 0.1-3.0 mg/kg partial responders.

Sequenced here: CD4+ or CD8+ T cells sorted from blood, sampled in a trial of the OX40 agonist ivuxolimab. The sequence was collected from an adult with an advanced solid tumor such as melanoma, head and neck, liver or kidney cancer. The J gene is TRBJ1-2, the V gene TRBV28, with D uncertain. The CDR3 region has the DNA TGTGCCAGCAGTTTTCTAGGTACTACTAACTATGGCTACACCTTC. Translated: CASSFLGTTNYGYTF.